This T cell receptor (beta chain) was sequenced during a study of cytomegalovirus exposure and HLA in healthy donors. Across the study: Per a later analysis, the roughly 690 first-cohort and fewer than 150 validation repertoires shared one platform.

Germline CDR1 reads LNHDA; CDR2 reads SQIVND (reference sequence). Trimming at V came to 6 bases and at J to 3 bases, leaving 5 bases not matched to a gene. The CDR3 covers 13 residues. Study outcomes and limitations: Researchers catalogued under 200 TCR beta chains as cytomegalovirus-associated. Accounts indicate the classifier identified cytomegalovirus status with strong specificity and sensitivity.

Donors were drawn from the approximately 120-subject validation cohort, separate from the approximately 700-subject first cohort. As regards this clone: The target antigen is unknown.

Sequenced by immunoSEQ multiplex PCR; TCRdb stores in-frame clones only, minus some. This table has 330,000 or so clones, 80% to 90% appearing once. The receptor was derived from a woman aged 18-35 years in good health and CMV-seronegative. The chain is built from TRBV19 and TRBJ2-7, with 7 bases aligning to TRBD1. The sample was PBMCs. The CDR3 DNA is TGTGCCAGTAGCCCCGGGACAGACTACGAGCAGTACTTC. Its translation is CASSPGTDYEQYF.